This TCR beta chain stems from a study of Graves' ophthalmopathy and Graves' hyperthyroidism. This CDR3 contains 14 residues. V lost 2 bases, J lost 3 bases, and 11 bases lay in between. Germline CDR1 reads LGHNA; CDR2 reads YNFKEQ. Amplified TCR beta CDR3 regions were obtained using RNA transcripts as template. After a first-round RT-PCR with HTBI primers, a second-round multiplex PCR was run. TCRdb re-analysed the multiplex PCR reads in MiXCR, keeping a single row per CDR3 protein. The table lists some 370,000 distinct CDR3 sequences, roughly a sixth of them singletons. Broader study findings: Most expanded thyroid clonotypes above 0.001 frequency also appeared in blood.

This clonotype was counted only a few times. What it recognizes is unknown. The specimen sequenced was peripheral blood. The TCR sequence derives from an adult woman with stable Graves' hyperthyroidism. The chain uses TRBV4-2 and TRBJ2-7; weak D call: TRBD1 (6 bases). Here the CDR3 reads CASSQFGQSYEQYF. CDR3 DNA sequence: TGTGCCAGCAGCCAATTCGGACAGAGCTACGAGCAGTACTTC.